These 2 T cell receptor beta chains came from one sample sequenced in a study of blood T cell repertoires in COVID-19. The table came from immunoSEQ multiplex PCR; TCRdb's copy has only in-frame clones and leaves some out. Of about 49,000 clones detected, approximately 80% appear once; the ten largest clones hold approximately 20%. Specimen: peripheral blood. These receptors originate from an elderly woman with COVID-19, enrolled during active disease.

In its sample, this clone was seen a few times. The chain combines TRBV18 with TRBJ2-5; TRBD1 aligns across 9 bases. The V gene's germline CDR1 is KGHSH and CDR2 LQKENI. The CDR3 is made up of 15 amino acids. Trimming at V came to 3 bases and at J to 9 bases, leaving 11 bases not matched to a gene. The CDR3 region has the DNA TGTGCCAGCTCACCGTGGGACAGGGAAACTAGGGCCCAGTACTTC. Translation gives CASSPWDRETRAQYF.

The V call is TRBV6-5, the J call TRBJ2-7, with TRBD1 identical over 12 bases. J was trimmed by 2 bases and V by 5 bases; bases with no gene match: 4. CDR1 MNHEY and CDR2 SVGAGI come from the germline V gene. The CDR3 is made up of 15 amino acids. CDR3 region: CASSLGQGAPYEQYF. In DNA form, the CDR3 reads TGTGCCAGCAGTCTGGGACAGGGGGCACCCTACGAGCAGTACTTC.